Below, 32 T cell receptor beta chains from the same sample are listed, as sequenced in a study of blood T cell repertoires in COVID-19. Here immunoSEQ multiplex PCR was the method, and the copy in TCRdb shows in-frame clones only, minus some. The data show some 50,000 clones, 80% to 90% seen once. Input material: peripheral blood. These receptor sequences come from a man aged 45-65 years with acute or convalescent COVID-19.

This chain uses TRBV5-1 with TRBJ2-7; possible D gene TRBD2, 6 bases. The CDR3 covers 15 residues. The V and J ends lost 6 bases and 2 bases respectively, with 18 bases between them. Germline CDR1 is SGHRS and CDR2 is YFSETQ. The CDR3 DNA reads TGCGCCAGCACTACCGGGGGACGGACAACCTACGAGCAGTACTTC. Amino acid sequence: CASTTGGRTTYEQYF.

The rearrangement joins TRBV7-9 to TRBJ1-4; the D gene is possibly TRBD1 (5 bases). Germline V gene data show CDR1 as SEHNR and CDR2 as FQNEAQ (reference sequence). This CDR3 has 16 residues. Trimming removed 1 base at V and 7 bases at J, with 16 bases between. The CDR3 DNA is TGTGCCAGCAGCTTAGGGATGCAGGGAGGGACTGAAAAACTGTTTTTT. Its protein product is CASSLGMQGGTEKLFF.

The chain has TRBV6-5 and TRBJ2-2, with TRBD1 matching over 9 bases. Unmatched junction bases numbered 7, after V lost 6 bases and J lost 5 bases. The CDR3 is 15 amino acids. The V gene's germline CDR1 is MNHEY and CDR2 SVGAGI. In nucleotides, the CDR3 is TGTGCCAGCAGCGAGCCCGGGACAGGGACCGGGGAGCTGTTTTTT. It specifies CASSEPGTGTGELFF.

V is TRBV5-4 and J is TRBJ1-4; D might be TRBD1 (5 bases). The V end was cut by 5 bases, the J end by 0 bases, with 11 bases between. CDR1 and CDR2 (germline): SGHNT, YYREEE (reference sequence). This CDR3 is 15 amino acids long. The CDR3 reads CASRPDSSTNEKLFF. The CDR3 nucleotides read TGTGCCAGCAGACCTGACAGCTCAACTAATGAAAAACTGTTTTTT.

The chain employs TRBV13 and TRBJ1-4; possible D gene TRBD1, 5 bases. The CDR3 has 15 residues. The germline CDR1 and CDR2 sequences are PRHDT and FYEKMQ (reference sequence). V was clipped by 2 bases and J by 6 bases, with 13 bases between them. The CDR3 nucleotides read TGTGCCAGCAGCTTATCGGGGACTGCTGATGAAAAACTGTTTTTT. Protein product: CASSLSGTADEKLFF.

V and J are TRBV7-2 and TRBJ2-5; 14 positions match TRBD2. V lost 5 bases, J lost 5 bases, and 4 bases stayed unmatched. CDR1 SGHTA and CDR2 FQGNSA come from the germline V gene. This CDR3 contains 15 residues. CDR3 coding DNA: TGTGCCAGCAGCCTCCGGACTAGCGGGAGGGAGACCCAGTACTTC. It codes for CASSLRTSGRETQYF.

The CDR3 DNA follows: TGCAGTGCTAGTCGCGACGGGAATCAGCCCCAGCATTTT. This sequence encodes CSASRDGNQPQHF. The J gene is TRBJ1-5, the V gene TRBV20-1; D is unresolved. The CDR3 sequence is 13 residues long. The V gene lost 3 bases and the J gene lost 4 bases, with 10 bases spanning the gap. Germline values: CDR1 DFQATT, CDR2 SNEGSKA (reference sequence).

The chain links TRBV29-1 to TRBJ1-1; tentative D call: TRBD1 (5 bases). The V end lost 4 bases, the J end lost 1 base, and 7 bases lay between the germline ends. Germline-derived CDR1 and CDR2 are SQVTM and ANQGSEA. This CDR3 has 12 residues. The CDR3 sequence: CSVGGQNTEAFF. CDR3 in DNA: TGCAGCGTTGGGGGCCAGAACACTGAAGCTTTCTTT.

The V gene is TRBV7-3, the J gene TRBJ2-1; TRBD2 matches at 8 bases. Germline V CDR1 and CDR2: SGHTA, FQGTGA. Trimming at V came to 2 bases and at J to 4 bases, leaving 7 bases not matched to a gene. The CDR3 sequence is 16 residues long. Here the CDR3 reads CASSLGTRPSYNEQFF. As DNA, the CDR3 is TGTGCCAGCAGCTTAGGGACTAGGCCGTCTTACAATGAGCAGTTCTTC. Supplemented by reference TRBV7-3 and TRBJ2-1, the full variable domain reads GAGVSQTPSNKVTEKGKYVELRCDPISGHTALYWYRQSLGQGPEFLIYFQGTGAADDSGLPNDRFFAVRPEGSVSTLKIQRTERGDSAVYLCASSLGTRPSYNEQFFGPGTRLTVL.

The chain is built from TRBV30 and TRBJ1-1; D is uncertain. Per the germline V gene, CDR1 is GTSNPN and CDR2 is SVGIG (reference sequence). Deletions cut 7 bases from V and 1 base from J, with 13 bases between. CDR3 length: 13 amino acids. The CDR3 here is CASSQSGNTEAFF. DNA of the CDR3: TGTGCCTCAAGCCAATCAGGGAACACTGAAGCTTTCTTT.

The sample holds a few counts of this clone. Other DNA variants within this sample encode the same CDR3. The CDR3 DNA follows: TGTGCCAGCAGCGTATCTAGCCAAGAGACCCAGTACTTC. Protein product: CASSVSSQETQYF. This chain joins TRBV9 and TRBJ2-5; D gene unclear. Deletions cut 1 base from V and 1 base from J, with 5 bases between. The CDR3 is 13 amino acids. Germline V gives CDR1 SGDLS, CDR2 YYNGEE.

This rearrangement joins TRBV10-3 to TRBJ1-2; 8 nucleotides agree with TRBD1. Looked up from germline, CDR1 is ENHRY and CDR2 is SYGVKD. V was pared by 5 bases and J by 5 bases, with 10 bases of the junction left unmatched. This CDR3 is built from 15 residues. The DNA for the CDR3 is TGTGCCATCAGTATCGGGACAGGAGCCCTATATGGCTACACCTTC. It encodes CAISIGTGALYGYTF.

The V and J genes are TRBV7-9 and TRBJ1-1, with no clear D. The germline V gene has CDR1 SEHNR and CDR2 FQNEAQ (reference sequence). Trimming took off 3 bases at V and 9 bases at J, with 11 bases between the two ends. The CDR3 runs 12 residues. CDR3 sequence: CASSFEDSKAFF. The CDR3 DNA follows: TGTGCCAGCAGCTTTGAGGATAGTAAAGCTTTCTTT.

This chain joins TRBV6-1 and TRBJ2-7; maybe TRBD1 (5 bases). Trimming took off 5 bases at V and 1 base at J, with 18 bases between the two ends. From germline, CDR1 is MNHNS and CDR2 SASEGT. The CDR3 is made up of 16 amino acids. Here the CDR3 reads CASSKVHGATSYEQYF. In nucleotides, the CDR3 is TGTGCCAGCAGTAAAGTTCATGGGGCCACTTCCTACGAGCAGTACTTC.

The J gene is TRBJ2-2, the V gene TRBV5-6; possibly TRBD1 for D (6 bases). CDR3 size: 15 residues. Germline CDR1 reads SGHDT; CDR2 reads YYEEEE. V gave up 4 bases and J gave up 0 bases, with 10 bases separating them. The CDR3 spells CASSLGQTNTGELFF. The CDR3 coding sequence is TGTGCCAGCAGCCTCGGACAGACGAACACCGGGGAGCTGTTTTTT. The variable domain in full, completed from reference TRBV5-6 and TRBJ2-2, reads DAGVTQSPTHLIKTRGQQVTLRCSPKSGHDTVSWYQQALGQGPQFIFQYYEEEERQRGNFPDRFSGHQFPNYSSELNVNALLLGDSALYLCASSLGQTNTGELFFGEGSRLTVL.

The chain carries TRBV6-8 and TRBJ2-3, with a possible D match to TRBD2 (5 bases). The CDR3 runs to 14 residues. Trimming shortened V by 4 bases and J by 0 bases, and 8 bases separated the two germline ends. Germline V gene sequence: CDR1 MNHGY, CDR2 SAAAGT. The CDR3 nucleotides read TGTGCCAGCAGTTCCAGAGGGAGCACAGATACGCAGTATTTT. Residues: CASSSRGSTDTQYF.

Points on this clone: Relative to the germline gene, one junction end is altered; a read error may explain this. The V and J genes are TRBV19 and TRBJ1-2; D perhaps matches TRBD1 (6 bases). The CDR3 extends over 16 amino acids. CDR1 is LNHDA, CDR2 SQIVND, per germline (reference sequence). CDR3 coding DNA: TGTGCCAGTAGCATAGGGCGGGGGCGCGTGGACTATGGCTACACCTTC. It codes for CASSIGRGRVDYGYTF.

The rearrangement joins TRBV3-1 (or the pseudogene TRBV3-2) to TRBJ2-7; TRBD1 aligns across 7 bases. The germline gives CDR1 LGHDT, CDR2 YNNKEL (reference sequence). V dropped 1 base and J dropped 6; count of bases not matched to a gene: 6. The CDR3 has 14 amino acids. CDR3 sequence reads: CASSQATGSSEQYF. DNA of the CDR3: TGTGCCAGCAGCCAAGCGACAGGGAGTAGCGAGCAGTACTTC.

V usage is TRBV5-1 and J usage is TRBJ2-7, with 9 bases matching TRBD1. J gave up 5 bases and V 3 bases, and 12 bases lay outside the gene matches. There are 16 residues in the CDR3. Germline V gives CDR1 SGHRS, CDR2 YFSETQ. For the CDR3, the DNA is TGCGCCAGCAGCTCCTCGCCACAGGGGGCAGTCGACGAGCAGTACTTC. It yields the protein CASSSSPQGAVDEQYF.

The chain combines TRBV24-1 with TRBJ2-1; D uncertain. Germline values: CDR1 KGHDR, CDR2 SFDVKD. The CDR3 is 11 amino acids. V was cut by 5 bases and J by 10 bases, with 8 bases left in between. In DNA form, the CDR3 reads TGTGCCACCAGTGGGCATAAGGAGCAGTTCTTC. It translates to CATSGHKEQFF.

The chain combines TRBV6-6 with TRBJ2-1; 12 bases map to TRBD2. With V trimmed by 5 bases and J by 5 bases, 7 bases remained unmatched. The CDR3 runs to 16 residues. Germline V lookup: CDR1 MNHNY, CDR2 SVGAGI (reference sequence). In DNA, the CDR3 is TGTGCCAGCAGTCGACTAGCGGGAGTCCCCCACAATGAGCAGTTCTTC. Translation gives CASSRLAGVPHNEQFF.

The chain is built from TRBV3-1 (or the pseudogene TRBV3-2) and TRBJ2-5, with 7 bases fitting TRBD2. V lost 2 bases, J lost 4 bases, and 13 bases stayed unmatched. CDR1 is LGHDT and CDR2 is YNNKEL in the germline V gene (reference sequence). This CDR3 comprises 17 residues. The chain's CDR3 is CASSQKRYAGARETQYF. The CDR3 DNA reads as TGTGCCAGCAGCCAAAAACGCTACGCGGGAGCGAGAGAGACCCAGTACTTC.

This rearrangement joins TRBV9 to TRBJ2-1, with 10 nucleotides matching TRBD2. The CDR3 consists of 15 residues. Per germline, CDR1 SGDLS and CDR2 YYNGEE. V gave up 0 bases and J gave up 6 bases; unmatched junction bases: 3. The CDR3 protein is CASSVGTSGLNEQFF. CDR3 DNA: TGTGCCAGCAGCGTAGGGACTAGCGGACTCAATGAGCAGTTCTTC.

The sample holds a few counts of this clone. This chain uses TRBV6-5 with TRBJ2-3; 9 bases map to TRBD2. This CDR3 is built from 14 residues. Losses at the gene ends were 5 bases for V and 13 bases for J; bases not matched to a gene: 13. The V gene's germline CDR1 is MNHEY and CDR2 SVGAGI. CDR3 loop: CASSIMTTSGVEYF. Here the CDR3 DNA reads TGTGCCAGCAGTATTATGACGACTAGCGGAGTTGAGTATTTT.

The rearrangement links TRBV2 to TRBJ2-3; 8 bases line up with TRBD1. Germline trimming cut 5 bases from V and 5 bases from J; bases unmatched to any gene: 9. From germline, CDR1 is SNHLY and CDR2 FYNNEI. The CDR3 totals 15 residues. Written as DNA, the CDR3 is TGTGCCAGCAGTAGAGACAGGGGACCAGGAGATACGCAGTATTTT. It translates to CASSRDRGPGDTQYF.

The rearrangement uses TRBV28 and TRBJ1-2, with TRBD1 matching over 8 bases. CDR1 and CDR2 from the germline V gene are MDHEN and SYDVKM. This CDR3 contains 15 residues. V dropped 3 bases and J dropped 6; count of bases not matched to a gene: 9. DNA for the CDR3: TGTGCCAGCAGTTTCATATCTGGACAGGGTGATGGCTACACCTTC. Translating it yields CASSFISGQGDGYTF.

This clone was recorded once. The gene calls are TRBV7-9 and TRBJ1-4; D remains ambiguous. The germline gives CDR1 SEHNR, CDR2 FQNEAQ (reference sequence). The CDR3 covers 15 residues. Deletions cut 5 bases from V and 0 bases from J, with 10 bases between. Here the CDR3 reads CASSPAEATNEKLFF. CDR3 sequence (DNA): TGTGCCAGCAGCCCAGCGGAGGCAACTAATGAAAAACTGTTTTTT.

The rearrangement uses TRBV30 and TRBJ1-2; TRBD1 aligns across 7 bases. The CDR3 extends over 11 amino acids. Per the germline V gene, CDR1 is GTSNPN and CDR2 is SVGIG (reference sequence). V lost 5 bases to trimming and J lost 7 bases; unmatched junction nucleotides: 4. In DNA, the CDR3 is TGTGCCTGGCGACAGGGAGGTGGCTACACCTTC. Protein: CAWRQGGGYTF.

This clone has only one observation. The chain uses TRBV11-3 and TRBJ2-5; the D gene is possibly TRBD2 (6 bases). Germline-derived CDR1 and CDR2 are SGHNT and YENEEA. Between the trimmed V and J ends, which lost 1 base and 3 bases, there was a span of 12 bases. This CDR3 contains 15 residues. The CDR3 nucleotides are TGTGCCAGCAGCTTAGGAGGCGGGACTGAAGAGACCCAGTACTTC. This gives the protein CASSLGGGTEETQYF.

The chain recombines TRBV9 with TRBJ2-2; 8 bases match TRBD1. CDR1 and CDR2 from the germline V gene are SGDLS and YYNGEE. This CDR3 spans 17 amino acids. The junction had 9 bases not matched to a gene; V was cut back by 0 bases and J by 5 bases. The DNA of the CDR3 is TGTGCCAGCAGCGTAGGGCAGGGGGCGCGTCGGACCGGGGAGCTGTTTTTT. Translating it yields CASSVGQGARRTGELFF.

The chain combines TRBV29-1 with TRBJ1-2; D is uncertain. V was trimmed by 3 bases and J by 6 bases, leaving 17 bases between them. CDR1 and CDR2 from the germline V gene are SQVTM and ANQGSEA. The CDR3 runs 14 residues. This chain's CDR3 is CSVDASPPMDGYTF. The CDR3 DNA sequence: TGCAGCGTTGATGCGAGTCCCCCCATGGATGGCTACACCTTC. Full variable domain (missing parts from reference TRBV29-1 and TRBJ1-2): SAVISQKPSRDICQRGTSLTIQCQVDSQVTMMFWYRQQPGQSLTLIATANQGSEATYESGFVIDKFPISRPNLTFSTLTVSNMSPEDSSIYLCSVDASPPMDGYTFGSGTRLTVV.

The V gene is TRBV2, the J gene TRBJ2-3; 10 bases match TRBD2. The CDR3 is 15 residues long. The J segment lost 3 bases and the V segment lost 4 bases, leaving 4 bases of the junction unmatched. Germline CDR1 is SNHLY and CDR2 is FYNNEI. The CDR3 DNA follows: TGTGCCAGCAGTGCTAGCGGGAGTACAACAGATACGCAGTATTTT. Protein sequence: CASSASGSTTDTQYF.